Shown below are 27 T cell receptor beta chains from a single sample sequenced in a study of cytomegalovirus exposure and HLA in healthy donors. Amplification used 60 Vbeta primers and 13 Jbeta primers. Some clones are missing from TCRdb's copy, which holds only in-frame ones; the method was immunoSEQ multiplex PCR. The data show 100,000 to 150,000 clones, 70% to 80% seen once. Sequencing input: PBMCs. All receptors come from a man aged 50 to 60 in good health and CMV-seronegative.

The CDR3 region has the DNA TGTGCCAGCAGCACGGGACAGGGGGGCGCTGAAGCTTTCTTT. Protein: CASSTGQGGAEAFF. The chain carries TRBV28 and TRBJ1-1, with 11 bases fitting TRBD1. Germline CDR1 and CDR2: MDHEN and SYDVKM. The CDR3 covers 14 residues. The V segment lost 6 bases and the J segment 6 bases; nucleotides outside the gene matches: 6. The complete variable domain, with remaining parts taken from reference TRBV28 and TRBJ1-1, reads DVKVTQSSRYLVKRTGEKVFLECVQDMDHENMFWYRQDPGLGLRLIYFSYDVKMKEKGDIPEGYSVSREKKERFSLILESASTNQTSMYLCASSTGQGGAEAFFGQGTRLTVV.

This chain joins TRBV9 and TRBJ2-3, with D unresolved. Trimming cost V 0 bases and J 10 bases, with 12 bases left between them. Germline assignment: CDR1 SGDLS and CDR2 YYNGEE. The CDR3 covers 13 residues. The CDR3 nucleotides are TGTGCCAGCAGCGTAGATTACTCCCGGGCGCAGTATTTT. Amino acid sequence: CASSVDYSRAQYF.

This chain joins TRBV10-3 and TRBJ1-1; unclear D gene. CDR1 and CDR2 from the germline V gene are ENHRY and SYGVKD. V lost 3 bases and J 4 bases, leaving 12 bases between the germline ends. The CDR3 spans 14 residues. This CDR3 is CAISDPPIGTEAFF. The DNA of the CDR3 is TGTGCCATCAGTGACCCTCCTATCGGCACTGAAGCTTTCTTT.

As DNA, the CDR3 is TGTGCCAGCAGCTCAAGCGGGGGGGCCGGAGAGCAGTTCTTC. Translating gives CASSSSGGAGEQFF. The V and J genes are TRBV7-2 and TRBJ2-1, with 10 bases lining up with TRBD2. V shed 4 bases, J shed 10 bases, and the junction held 7 bases outside the gene matches. Looked up from germline, CDR1 is SGHTA and CDR2 is FQGNSA. This CDR3 region has 14 residues. Drawing the rest from reference TRBV7-2 and TRBJ2-1, the complete variable domain is GAGVSQSPSNKVTEKGKDVELRCDPISGHTALYWYRQSLGQGLEFLIYFQGNSAPDKSGLPSDRFSAERTGGSVSTLTIQRTQQEDSAVYLCASSSSGGAGEQFFGPGTRLTVL.

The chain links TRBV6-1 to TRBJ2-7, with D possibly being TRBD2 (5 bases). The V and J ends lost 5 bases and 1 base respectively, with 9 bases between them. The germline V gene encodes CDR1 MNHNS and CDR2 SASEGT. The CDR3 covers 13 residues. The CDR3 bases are TGTGCCAGCAGTAAAGGACTGTCCTACGAGCAGTACGTC. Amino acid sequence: CASSKGLSYEQYV.

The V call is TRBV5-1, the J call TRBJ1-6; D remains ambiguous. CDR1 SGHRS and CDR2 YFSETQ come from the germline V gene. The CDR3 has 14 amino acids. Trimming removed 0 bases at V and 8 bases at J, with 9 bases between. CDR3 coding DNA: TGCGCCAGCAGCTTGGGGGCCGGGGATTCACCCCTCCACTTT. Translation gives CASSLGAGDSPLHF.

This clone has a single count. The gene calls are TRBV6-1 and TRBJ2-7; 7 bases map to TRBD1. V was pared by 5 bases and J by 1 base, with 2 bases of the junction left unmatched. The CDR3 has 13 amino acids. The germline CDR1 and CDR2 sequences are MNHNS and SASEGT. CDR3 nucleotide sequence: TGTGCCAGCAGTCGGGACAGATCCTACGAGCAGTACTTC. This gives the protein CASSRDRSYEQYF.

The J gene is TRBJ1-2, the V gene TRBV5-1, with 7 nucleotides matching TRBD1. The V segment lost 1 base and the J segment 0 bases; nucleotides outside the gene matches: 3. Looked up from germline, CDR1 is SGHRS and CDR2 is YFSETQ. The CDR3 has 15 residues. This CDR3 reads CASSLTQGANYGYTF. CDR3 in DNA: TGCGCCAGCAGCTTGACGCAGGGGGCTAACTATGGCTACACCTTC.

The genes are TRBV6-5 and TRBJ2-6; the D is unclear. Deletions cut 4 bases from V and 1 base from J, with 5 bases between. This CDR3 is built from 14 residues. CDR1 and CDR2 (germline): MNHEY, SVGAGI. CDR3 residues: CASSLNSGANVLTF. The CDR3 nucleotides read TGTGCCAGCAGTTTAAATTCTGGGGCCAACGTCCTGACTTTC.

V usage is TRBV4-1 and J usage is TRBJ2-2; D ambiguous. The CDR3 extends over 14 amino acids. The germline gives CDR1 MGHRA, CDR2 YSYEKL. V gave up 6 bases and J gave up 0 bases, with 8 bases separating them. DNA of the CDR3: TGCGCCAGCAGAGCAGGCACGAACACCGGGGAGCTGTTTTTT. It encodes CASRAGTNTGELFF.

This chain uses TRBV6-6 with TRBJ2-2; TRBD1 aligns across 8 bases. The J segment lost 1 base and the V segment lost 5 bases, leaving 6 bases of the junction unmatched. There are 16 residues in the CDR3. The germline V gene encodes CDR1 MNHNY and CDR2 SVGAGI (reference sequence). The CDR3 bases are TGTGCCAGCAGTAATACCGGGACAGGGAACACCGGGGAGCTGTTTTTT. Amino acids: CASSNTGTGNTGELFF.

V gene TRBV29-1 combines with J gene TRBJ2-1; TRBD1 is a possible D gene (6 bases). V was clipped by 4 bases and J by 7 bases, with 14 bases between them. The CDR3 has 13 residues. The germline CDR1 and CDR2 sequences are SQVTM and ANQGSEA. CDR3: CSVGIQGSNEQFF. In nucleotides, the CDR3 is TGCAGCGTTGGAATACAGGGTTCTAATGAGCAGTTCTTC.

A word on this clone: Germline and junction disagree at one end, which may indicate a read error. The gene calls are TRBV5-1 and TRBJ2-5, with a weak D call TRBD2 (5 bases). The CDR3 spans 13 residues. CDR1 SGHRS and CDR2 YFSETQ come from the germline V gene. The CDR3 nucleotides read TGCGCCAGCAGCCTCCCAGCGGCCGGAACCGGGGACTTC. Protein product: CASSLPAAGTGDF.

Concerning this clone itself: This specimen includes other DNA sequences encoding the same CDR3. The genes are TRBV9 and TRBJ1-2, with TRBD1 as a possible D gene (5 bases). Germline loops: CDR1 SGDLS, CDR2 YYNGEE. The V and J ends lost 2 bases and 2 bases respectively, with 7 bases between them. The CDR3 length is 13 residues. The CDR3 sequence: CASSVDRNYGYTF. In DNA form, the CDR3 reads TGTGCCAGCAGCGTCGACAGAAACTATGGCTACACCTTC. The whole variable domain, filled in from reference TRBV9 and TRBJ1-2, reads DSGVTQTPKHLITATGQRVTLRCSPRSGDLSVYWYQQSLDQGLQFLIQYYNGEERAKGNILERFSAQQFPDLHSELNLSSLELGDSALYFCASSVDRNYGYTFGSGTRLTVV.

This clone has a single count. The CDR3, as DNA: TGTGCCAGCTCATCGGGGACAGTCGCCTACAATGAGCAGTTCTTC. Amino acids: CASSSGTVAYNEQFF. This chain uses TRBV18 with TRBJ2-1; TRBD1 matches at 7 bases. The CDR3 spans 15 residues. The germline gives CDR1 KGHSH, CDR2 LQKENI. The ends lost 5 bases at V and 2 bases at J; junction bases unmatched: 6.

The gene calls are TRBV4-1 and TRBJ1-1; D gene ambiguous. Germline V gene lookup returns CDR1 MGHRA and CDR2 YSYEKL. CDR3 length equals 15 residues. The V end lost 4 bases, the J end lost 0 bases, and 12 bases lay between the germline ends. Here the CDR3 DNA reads TGCGCCAGCAGCCGAGAGGCGGCCATGAACACTGAAGCTTTCTTT. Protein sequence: CASSREAAMNTEAFF.

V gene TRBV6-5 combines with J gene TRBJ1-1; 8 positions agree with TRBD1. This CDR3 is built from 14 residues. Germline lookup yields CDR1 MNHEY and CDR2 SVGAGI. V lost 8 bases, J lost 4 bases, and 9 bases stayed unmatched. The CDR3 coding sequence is TGTGCCAGCGAGGACAGGGAGAAGGGCACTGAAGCTTTCTTT. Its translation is CASEDREKGTEAFF.

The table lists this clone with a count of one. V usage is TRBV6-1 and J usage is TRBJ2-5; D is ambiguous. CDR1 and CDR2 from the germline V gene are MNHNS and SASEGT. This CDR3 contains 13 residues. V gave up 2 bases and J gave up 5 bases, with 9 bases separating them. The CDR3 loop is CASSENWRETQYF. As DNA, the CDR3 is TGTGCCAGCAGTGAAAATTGGCGGGAGACCCAGTACTTC.

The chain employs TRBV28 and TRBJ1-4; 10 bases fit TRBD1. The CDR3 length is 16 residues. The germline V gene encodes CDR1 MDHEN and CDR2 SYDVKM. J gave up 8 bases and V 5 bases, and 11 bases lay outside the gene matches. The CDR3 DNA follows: TGTGCCAGCAGTCCCCGACGGACAGGGGGGGAAGAAAAACTGTTTTTT. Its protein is CASSPRRTGGEEKLFF.

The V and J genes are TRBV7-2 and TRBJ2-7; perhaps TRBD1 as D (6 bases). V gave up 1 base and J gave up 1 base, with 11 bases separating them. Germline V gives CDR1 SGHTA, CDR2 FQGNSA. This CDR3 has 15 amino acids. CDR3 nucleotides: TGTGCCAGCAGCTTAGTATCAGGGGAGTCCTACGAGCAGTACGTC. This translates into CASSLVSGESYEQYV.

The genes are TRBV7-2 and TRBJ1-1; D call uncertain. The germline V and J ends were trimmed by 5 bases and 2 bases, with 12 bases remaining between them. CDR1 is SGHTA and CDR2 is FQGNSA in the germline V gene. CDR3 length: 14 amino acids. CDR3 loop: CASSPSGGNTEAFF. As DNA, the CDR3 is TGTGCCAGCAGCCCCTCGGGAGGCAACACTGAAGCTTTCTTT.

This CDR3 reads CASRTVNTEAFF. As DNA, the CDR3 is TGTGCCAGCAGGACAGTGAACACTGAAGCTTTCTTT. The chain couples TRBV6-1 to TRBJ1-1; tentative D call: TRBD1 (5 bases). Germline V gene lookup returns CDR1 MNHNS and CDR2 SASEGT. CDR3 length equals 12 residues. V lost 6 bases and J 0 bases, leaving 5 bases between the germline ends.

As DNA, the CDR3 is TGTGCCAGCAGCTTAGTGGGGGGGGGACAGGGCTTAGATACGCAGTATTTT. This translates into CASSLVGGGQGLDTQYF. The rearrangement links TRBV7-6 to TRBJ2-3; 9 nucleotides align to TRBD1. CDR1 and CDR2 (germline): SGHVS, FNYEAQ. The CDR3 covers 17 residues. Losses at the gene ends were 1 base for V and 5 bases for J; bases not matched to a gene: 10.

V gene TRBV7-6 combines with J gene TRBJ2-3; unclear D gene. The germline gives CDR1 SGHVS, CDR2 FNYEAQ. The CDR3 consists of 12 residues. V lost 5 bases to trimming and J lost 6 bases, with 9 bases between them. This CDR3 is CASSPSADTQYF. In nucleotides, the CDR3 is TGTGCCAGCAGCCCTTCCGCGGATACGCAGTATTTT.

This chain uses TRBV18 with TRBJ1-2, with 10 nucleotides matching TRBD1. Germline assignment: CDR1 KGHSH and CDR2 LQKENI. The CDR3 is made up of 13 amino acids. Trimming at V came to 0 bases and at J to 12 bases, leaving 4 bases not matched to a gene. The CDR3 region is CASSPPDRGPDTF. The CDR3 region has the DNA TGTGCCAGCTCACCACCTGACAGGGGGCCGGACACCTTC.

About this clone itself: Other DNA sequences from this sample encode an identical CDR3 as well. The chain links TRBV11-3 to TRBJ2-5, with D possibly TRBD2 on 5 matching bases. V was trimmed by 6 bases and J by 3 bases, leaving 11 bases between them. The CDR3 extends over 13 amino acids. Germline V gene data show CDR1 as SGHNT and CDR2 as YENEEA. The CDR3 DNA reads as TGTGCCAGCAGTCCCGGAGGCGAAGAGACCCAGTACTTC. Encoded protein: CASSPGGEETQYF.

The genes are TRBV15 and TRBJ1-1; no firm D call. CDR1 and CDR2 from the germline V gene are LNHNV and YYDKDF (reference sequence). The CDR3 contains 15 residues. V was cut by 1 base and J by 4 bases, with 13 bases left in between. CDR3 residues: CATSRAPGLSTEAFF. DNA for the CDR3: TGTGCCACCAGCAGAGCCCCGGGTCTCAGCACTGAAGCTTTCTTT.